The TCR beta chain described here comes from a study of blood T cell repertoires in COVID-19. Sequencing was performed with immunoSEQ multiplex PCR; in TCRdb, only in-frame clones are kept and a portion is missing. The repertoire has hundreds of thousands of clones, 84% of them found once; the top ten carry around 18%. There are 15 residues in the CDR3. After removal of 0 bases from V and 3 bases from J, the junction contained 2 bases not matched to a gene. From germline, CDR1 is SGHDN and CDR2 FVKESK. This TCR was recovered from a woman older than 75 with active or convalescent COVID-19. The sample consisted of peripheral blood. The rearrangement links TRBV14 to TRBJ1-2, with 9 bases aligning to TRBD1. As DNA, the CDR3 is TGTGCCAGCAGCCAAGACGGGACAGGGTACTATGGCTACACCTTC. Protein: CASSQDGTGYYGYTF.